This T cell receptor beta chain was sequenced in a study of T cells after yellow fever vaccination. Study-wide context: SMART-Seq v4 Ultra Low Input served to prepare low-cell-number fractions.

TCR cDNA, made by 5'RACE template switching, carried an added universal primer site and UMIs. In TCRdb, the 5' RACE reads were re-called with MiXCR into one record per CDR3 protein. The top ten clones hold under 2.5% of a sample with 65,000 to 70,000 distinct CDR3 sequences, approximately 6.2% of them seen once. This CDR3 region has 16 residues. Germline CDR1 is SEHNR and CDR2 is FQNEAQ (reference sequence). V lost 6 bases to trimming and J lost 4 bases, with 20 bases between them. This clonotype was counted many times. The TCR sequence derives from a man aged 18 to 29 who received the YFV17D yellow fever vaccine. The specimen comprised CD4+ T cells sorted from PBMCs, sampled roughly 14 days after the first yellow fever vaccination. The chain recombines TRBV7-9 with TRBJ2-3, with D maybe TRBD1 (6 bases). Here the CDR3 reads CASRAKRQGNADTQYF. The CDR3 DNA reads as TGTGCCAGCAGGGCGAAAAGGCAGGGGAATGCAGATACGCAGTATTTT.